The next 9 T cell receptor beta chains were all read from a single sample in a study of CXCR3-negative and CXCR3-positive naive CD8 T cells. The libraries of TRB cDNA were prepared using 5' RACE with UMI labels. TCRdb reprocessed the 5' RACE reads and stores each CDR3 protein as one record, lacking DNA. The sample includes around 120,000 distinct CDR3 sequences. Their specific antigens are unknown. Study outcomes and limitations: More hydrophobic TRB CDR3s were found in CXCR3-positive naive cells than in CXCR3-negative naive cells.

Sequencing was done on a sample of naive CXCR3+ CD8+ T cells from blood. As to subset: CD45RO-CCR7+CD27+CD95- naive CD8+ T cells expressing CXCR3 (TNR3+). Receptors originate from a human donor in good health. Some clones in this sample may be carry-over from other donors' samples.

This chain uses TRBV28 with TRBJ2-3; the D call of TRBD2 rests on TCRdb alone, since no DNA is present to check it. Per the germline V gene, CDR1 is MDHEN and CDR2 is SYDVKM. CDR3 length equals 16 residues. CDR3 loop: CASSLATSSSTDTQYF.

The chain's CDR3 is CSVEPVNTEAFF. The chain couples TRBV29-1 to TRBJ1-1. The germline CDR1 and CDR2 sequences are SQVTM and ANQGSEA. CDR3 length: 12 residues.

The J gene is TRBJ2-2, the V gene TRBV4-2. There are 15 residues in the CDR3. Germline V gene lookup returns CDR1 LGHNA and CDR2 YNFKEQ. CDR3 residues: CASSLKPDDYGELFF.

The CDR3 loop is CASSPANTGELFF. The chain uses TRBV28 and TRBJ2-2. Germline V CDR1 and CDR2: MDHEN, SYDVKM. The CDR3 has 13 residues.

This sequence joins TRBV9 and TRBJ2-2; TCRdb picks TRBD2, but there is no DNA to check that call. This CDR3 is built from 16 residues. Germline V CDR1 and CDR2: SGDLS, YYNGEE. CDR3 loop: CASSVTLAGSTGELFF.

J is TRBJ1-3 and V is TRBV5-5. Germline values: CDR1 SGHKS, CDR2 YYEKEE (reference sequence). The CDR3 has 15 amino acids. The CDR3 protein is CASSLLRSSGNTIYF.

V gene TRBV5-1 combines with J gene TRBJ2-3; TCRdb reports TRBD2, a call that lacks DNA to check it against. CDR1 is SGHRS, CDR2 YFSETQ, per germline. The CDR3 is 17 residues long. The CDR3 spells CASSLDFLSGSTDTQYF.

The V and J genes are TRBV29-1 and TRBJ2-3; no DNA is available, so the TRBD1 call from TCRdb remains unchecked. This CDR3 spans 13 amino acids. Germline CDR1 is SQVTM and CDR2 is ANQGSEA. CDR3 loop: CSADREITDTQYF.

The V call is TRBV25-1, the J call TRBJ1-1; TCRdb calls TRBD1, which cannot be checked without DNA. The germline gives CDR1 MGHDK, CDR2 SYGVNS. This CDR3 has 13 residues. CDR3: CASGDRVDTEAFF.